This TCR beta chain was recovered during a study of graft-versus-host responses after intestinal transplantation. Points from the study as a whole: Allografts of patients with graft-donor T cell macrochimerism showed high graft-versus-host to host-versus-graft clone ratios. Recipient-marrow GvH clones were detected, some having first appeared in ileum or blood.

Remarks on this clone: Its antigen is not identified.

Sequencing used immunoSEQ multiplex PCR; TCRdb keeps in-frame clones, though not all of them. The sample shows nearly 90,000 clones, roughly four fifths of them seen only once. CDR1 and CDR2 (germline): WNHNN, SYGVQD (reference sequence). V dropped 8 bases and J dropped 1 base, with 10 bases sitting between them. The CDR3 contains 13 residues. The V gene is TRBV10-1, the J gene TRBJ2-3, with unresolved D. The source of this sequence is a human donor who received an intestinal transplant. The sequencing here drew on unstimulated CD8+ T cells sorted from spleen or lymph node cells, taken before intestinal transplant. The CDR3 region has the DNA TGCGCCAGCGGGATCCCGGGCACAGATACGCAGTATTTT. This translates into CASGIPGTDTQYF.